This T cell receptor beta chain emerged from a study of blood T cell repertoires in COVID-19. As originally analysed: Reference gene primers were amplified, and this amplification served to estimate nucleated cell counts. Profiling relied on immunoSEQ multiplex PCR, and the TCRdb table lists in-frame clones only, not all of them. V, J and clone size reflect that table, while D and trimming were determined from the DNA. The profile shows approximately 450,000 clones, approximately 92% of them singletons. Each participant's cohort was designated according to participant-reported clinical history. Recovered participants had two consecutive negative NP/OP PCR tests, healthcare professional clearance, or symptom resolution. Germline assignment: CDR1 SGHNT and CDR2 YYREEE (reference sequence). The V end lost 4 bases, the J end lost 5 bases, and 8 bases lay between the germline ends. The CDR3 runs to 12 residues.

The chain couples TRBV5-4 to TRBJ2-3; D unclear. Sequenced sample: PBMCs or T cells enriched from blood (not recorded which). This TCR was recovered from a man aged 25-45 years who had recovered from COVID-19. The CDR3 region has the DNA TGTGCCAGCAGCAGCGAACGAGATACGCAGTATTTT. This sequence encodes CASSSERDTQYF.